This TCR beta chain is from a study of blood T cell repertoires in COVID-19. At the level of the study: Acute and convalescent COVID-19 specimens originated in the United States, Italy and Spain. PBMCs, B-cell-depleted T cells, or T cells were the source of the cDNA or gDNA that made up the material.

The V and J ends lost 0 bases and 4 bases respectively, with 7 bases between them. Germline assignment: CDR1 LGHDT and CDR2 YNNKEL (reference sequence). The CDR3 totals 14 residues. Authors' methods: How many nucleated cells were present was estimated from reference gene primer amplification. Sequencing used immunoSEQ multiplex PCR; TCRdb keeps in-frame clones, though not all of them. Clone size and the V and J calls come from that table; the DNA yielded D and trimming. The sample shows some 170,000 clones, roughly 87% of them seen only once. The sample consisted of peripheral blood. The sequence came from a woman aged 50 to 60 with acute or convalescent COVID-19. The chain recombines TRBV3-1 (or the pseudogene TRBV3-2) with TRBJ2-4, with D possibly being TRBD1 (6 bases). CDR3 nucleotide sequence: TGTGCCAGCAGCCAAGAGGACAGTAAAAACATTCAGTACTTC. Translation gives CASSQEDSKNIQYF.